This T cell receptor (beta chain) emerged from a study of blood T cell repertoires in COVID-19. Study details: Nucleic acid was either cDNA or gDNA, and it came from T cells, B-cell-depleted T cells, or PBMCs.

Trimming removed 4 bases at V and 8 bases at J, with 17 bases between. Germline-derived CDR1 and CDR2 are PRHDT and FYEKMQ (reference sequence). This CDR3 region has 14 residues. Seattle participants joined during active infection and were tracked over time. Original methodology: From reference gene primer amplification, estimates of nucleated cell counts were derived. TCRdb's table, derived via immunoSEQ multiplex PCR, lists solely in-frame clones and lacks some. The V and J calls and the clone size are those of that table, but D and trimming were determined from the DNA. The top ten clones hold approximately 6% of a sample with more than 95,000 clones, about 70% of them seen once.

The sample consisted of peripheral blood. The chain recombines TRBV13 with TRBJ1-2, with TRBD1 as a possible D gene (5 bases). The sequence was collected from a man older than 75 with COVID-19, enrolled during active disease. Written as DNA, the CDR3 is TGTGCCAGCAGCTCCCCTTCCCAGGGTGGGGGCTACACCTTC. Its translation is CASSSPSQGGGYTF.